The present T cell receptor beta chain was sequenced within a study of control samples from healthy donors and cancer patients. Data came from immunoSEQ multiplex PCR; TCRdb stores just in-frame clones and leaves some out. Of some 410,000 clones in the sample, around 90% were seen once. Trimming took off 1 base at V and 9 bases at J, with 1 base between the two ends. CDR3 length equals 11 residues. From germline, CDR1 is MGHRA and CDR2 YSYEKL. The sequence came from a man aged 35-49 years with head and neck cancer. The V call is TRBV4-1, the J call TRBJ1-6; no clear D. The sequencing sample was made of PBMCs. This CDR3 reads CASSQASPLHF. The CDR3 DNA follows: TGCGCCAGCAGCCAAGCTTCACCCCTCCACTTT.